This T cell receptor (beta chain) emerged from a study of CD8+CD57+ T cells in acquired aplastic anemia. On this clonotype itself: Its antigen remains unknown.

Genomic DNA, the template, was used for profiling of the TCR beta VDJ and CDR3. TCRdb used MiXCR to reprocess the reads, holding one entry per CDR3 protein. This sample has about 81,000 distinct CDR3 sequences, with approximately 46% found just once. Germline CDR1 KGHSY, CDR2 FQNENV. The CDR3 spans 16 residues. Germline trimming cut 2 bases from V and 4 bases from J; bases unmatched to any gene: 6. Broader study findings: Patients versus controls showed no significant CD8+ Simpson's diversity difference. Found in both controls and patients were almost 30 CD8+ CDR3 sequences.

J is TRBJ2-2 and V is TRBV16; TRBD1 aligns across 8 bases. The TCR comes from a human donor in good health, serving as a control. Input material: sorted CD4+, CD8+, or CD8+CD57+ T cells (not recorded which) from PBMCs. The CDR3: CASSQSAGGATGELFF. CDR3 bases: TGTGCCAGCAGCCAAAGCGCAGGGGGCGCCACCGGGGAGCTGTTTTTT.